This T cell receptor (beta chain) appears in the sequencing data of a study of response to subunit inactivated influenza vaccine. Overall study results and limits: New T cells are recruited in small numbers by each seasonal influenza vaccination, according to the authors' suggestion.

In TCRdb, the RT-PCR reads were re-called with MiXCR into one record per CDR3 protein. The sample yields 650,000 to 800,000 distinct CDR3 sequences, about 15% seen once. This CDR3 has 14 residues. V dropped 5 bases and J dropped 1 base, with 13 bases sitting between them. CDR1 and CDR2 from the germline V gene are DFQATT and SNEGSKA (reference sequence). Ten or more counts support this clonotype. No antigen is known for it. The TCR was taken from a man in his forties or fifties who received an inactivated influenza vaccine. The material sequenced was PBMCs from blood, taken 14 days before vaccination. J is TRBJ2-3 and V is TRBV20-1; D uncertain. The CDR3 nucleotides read TGCAGTGCTCCTAAACCGGGTCGCACAGATACGCAGTATTTT. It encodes CSAPKPGRTDTQYF.